This T cell receptor (beta chain) appears in the sequencing data of a study of T cells in Graves' hyperthyroidism and ophthalmopathy. Findings and limits, study-wide: Blood also showed most of the thyroid clonotypes that were expanded above 0.001.

This clonotype was counted ten times or more. Its matching antigen is unknown. Amplification of TCR beta CDR3 regions was performed using RNA transcripts as template. The HTBI primer set served for first-round RT-PCR of the TCR CDR3. TCRdb fed the multiplex PCR reads into MiXCR, producing one record per CDR3 protein. The data contain 600,000 to 750,000 distinct CDR3 sequences, approximately 15% of them seen just once; the ten biggest clones take up less than 20%. Per germline, CDR1 MNHEY and CDR2 SVGEGT. This CDR3 is built from 13 residues. V lost 0 bases and J 9 bases, leaving 9 bases between the germline ends.

This TCR derives from a man aged 50 or older with Graves' hyperthyroidism. Sequenced input: blood. This chain joins TRBV6-2 or TRBV6-3 and TRBJ2-1; unclear D gene. This CDR3 is CASSYSSGSEQFF. CDR3 nucleotides: TGTGCCAGCAGTTACTCGTCGGGCAGTGAGCAGTTCTTC.